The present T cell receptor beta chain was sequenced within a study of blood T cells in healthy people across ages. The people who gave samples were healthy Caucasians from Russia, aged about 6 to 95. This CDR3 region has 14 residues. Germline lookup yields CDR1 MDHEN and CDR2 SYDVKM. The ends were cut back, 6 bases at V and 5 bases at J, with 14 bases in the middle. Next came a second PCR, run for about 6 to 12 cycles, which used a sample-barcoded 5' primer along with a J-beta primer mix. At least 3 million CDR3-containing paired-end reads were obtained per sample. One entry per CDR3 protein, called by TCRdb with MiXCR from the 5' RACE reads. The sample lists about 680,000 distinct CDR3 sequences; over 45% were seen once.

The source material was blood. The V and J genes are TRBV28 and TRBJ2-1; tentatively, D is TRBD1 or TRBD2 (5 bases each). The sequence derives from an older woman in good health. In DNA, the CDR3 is TGTGCCAGCAGCTCCCCGGGGCTGGACAATGAGCAGTTCTTC. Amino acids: CASSSPGLDNEQFF.